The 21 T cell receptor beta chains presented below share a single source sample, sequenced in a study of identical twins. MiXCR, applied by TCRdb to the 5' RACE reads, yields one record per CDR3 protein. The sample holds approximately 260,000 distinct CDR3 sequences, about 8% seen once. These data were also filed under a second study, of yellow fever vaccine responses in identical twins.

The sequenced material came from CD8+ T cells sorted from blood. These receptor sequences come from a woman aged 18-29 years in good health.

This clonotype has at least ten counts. The CDR3, as DNA: TGTGCCACTGGGGAGGACACCGGGGAGCTGTTTTTT. This encodes CATGEDTGELFF. The V gene is TRBV10-3, the J gene TRBJ2-2, with D possibly being TRBD2 (6 bases). CDR3 size: 12 residues. CDR1 is ENHRY and CDR2 is SYGVKD in the germline V gene. V was shortened by 10 bases and J by 3 bases, with 9 bases between the two germline ends.

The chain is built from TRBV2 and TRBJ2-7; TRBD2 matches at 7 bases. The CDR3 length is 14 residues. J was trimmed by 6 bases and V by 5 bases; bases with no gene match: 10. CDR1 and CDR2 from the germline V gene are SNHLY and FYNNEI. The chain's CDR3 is CASSPEVAGGEQYF. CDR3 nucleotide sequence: TGTGCCAGCAGTCCCGAGGTAGCGGGCGGCGAGCAGTACTTC.

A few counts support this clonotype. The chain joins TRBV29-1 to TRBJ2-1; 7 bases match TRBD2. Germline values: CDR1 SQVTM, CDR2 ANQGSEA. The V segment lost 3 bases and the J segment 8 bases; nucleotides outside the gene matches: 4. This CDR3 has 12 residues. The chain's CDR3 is CSVETSIYEQFF. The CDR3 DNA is TGCAGCGTTGAGACTAGCATATATGAGCAGTTCTTC.

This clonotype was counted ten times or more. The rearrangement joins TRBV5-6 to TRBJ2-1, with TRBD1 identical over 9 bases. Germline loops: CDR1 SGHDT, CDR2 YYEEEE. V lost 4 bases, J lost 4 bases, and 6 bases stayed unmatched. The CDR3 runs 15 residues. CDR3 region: CASSDPGQGYNEQFF. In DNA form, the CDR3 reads TGTGCCAGCAGCGACCCGGGACAGGGATACAATGAGCAGTTCTTC.

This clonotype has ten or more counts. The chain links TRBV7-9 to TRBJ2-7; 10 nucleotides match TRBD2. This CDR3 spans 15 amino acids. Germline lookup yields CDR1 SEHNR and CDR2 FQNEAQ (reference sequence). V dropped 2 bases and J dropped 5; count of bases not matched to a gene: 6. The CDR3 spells CASSLSPLAGDEQYF. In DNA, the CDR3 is TGTGCCAGCAGCTTATCCCCCCTAGCGGGAGACGAGCAGTACTTC.

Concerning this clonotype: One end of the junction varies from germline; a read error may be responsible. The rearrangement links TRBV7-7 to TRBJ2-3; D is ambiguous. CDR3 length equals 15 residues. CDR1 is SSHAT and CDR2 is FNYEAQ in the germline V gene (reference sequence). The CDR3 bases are TGTGCTAGCAGCTTAGCCTGGGGTGGGACAGATACGCAGTATTTT. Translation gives CASSLAWGGTDTQYF.

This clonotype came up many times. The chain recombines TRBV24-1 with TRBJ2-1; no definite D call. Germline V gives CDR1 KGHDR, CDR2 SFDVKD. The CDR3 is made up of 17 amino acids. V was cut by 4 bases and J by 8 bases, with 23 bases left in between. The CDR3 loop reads CATSDPLRRSMSDEQFF. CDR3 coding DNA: TGTGCCACCAGTGACCCGTTGAGACGGTCAATGAGCGATGAGCAGTTCTTC.

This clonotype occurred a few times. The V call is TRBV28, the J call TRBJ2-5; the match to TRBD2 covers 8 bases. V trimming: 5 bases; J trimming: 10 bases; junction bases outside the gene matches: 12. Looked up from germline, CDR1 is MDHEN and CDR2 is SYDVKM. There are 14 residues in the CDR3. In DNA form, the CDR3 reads TGTGCCAGCAGTCAACGACTGGGCCGGGAGGGCCAGTACTTC. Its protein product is CASSQRLGREGQYF.

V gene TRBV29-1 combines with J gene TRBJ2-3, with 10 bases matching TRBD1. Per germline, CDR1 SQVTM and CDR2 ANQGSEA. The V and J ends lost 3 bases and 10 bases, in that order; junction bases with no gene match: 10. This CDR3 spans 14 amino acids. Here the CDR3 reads CSVEPRGTGDPQYF. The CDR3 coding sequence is TGCAGCGTTGAGCCGAGGGGGACAGGGGACCCGCAGTATTTT.

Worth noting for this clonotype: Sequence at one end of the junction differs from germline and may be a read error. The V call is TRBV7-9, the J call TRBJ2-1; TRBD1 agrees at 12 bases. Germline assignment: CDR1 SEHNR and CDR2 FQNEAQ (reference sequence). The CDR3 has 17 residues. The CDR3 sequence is CSSSLGQGAPAINEQFF. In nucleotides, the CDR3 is TGTTCCAGCAGCTTGGGACAGGGGGCTCCAGCTATCAATGAGCAGTTCTTC. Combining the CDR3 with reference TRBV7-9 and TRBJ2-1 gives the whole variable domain DTGVSQNPRHKITKRGQNVTFRCDPISEHNRLYWYRQTLGQGPEFLTYFQNEAQLEKSRLLSDRFSAERPKGSFSTLEIQRTEQGDSAMYLCSSSLGQGAPAINEQFFGPGTRLTVL.

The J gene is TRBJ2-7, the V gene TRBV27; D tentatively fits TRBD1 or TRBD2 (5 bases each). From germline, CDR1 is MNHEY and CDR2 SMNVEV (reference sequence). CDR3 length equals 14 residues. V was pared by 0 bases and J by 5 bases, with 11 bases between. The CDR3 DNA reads TGTGCCAGCAGTTTATCGGGACCCCTAAACGAGCAGTACTTC. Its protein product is CASSLSGPLNEQYF.

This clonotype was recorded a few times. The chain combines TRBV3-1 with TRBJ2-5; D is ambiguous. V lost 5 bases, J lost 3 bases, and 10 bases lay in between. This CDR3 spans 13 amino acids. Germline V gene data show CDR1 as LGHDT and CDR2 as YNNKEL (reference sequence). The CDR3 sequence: CASSTRPEETQYF. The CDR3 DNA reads TGTGCCAGCAGCACCCGCCCGGAAGAGACCCAGTACTTC.

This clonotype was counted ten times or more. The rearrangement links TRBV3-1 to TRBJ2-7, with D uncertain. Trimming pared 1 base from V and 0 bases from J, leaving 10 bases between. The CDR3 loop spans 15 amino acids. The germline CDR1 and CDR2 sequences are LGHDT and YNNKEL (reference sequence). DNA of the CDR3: TGTGCCAGCAGCCAAGTCGGGTCTTCCTCCTACGAGCAGTACTTC. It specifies CASSQVGSSSYEQYF.

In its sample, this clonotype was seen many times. This chain's CDR3 is CASSSTGGSYEQYF. For the CDR3, the DNA is TGTGCCAGCAGCTCGACAGGAGGCTCCTACGAGCAGTACTTC. The chain links TRBV7-9 to TRBJ2-7; possible D gene TRBD1, 6 bases. The germline gives CDR1 SEHNR, CDR2 FQNEAQ (reference sequence). This CDR3 has 14 amino acids. Trimming left V 4 bases short and J 0 bases short, with 10 bases between.

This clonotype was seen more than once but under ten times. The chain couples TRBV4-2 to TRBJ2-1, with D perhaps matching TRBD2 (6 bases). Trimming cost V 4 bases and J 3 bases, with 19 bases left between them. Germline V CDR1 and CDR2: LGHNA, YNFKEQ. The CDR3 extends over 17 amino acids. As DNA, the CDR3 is TGTGCCAGCAGCCCGGAGGGCCCACCCGTAAGCTACAATGAGCAGTTCTTC. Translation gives CASSPEGPPVSYNEQFF.

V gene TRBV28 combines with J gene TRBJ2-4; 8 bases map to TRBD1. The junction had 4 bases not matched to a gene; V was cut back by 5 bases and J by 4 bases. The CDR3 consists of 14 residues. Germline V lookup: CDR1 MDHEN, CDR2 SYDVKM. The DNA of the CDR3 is TGTGCCAGCAGTCCGGACAGGGCAAAAAACATTCAGTACTTC. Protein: CASSPDRAKNIQYF.

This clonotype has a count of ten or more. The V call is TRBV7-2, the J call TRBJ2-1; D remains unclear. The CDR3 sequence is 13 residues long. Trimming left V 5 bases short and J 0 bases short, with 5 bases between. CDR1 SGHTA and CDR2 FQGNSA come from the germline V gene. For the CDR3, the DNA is TGTGCCAGCAGCATCTACTCCTACAATGAGCAGTTCTTC. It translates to CASSIYSYNEQFF.

CDR3: CATKYQGPGELFF. CDR3 DNA sequence: TGTGCCACCAAATATCAGGGGCCCGGGGAGCTGTTTTTT. The J gene is TRBJ2-2, the V gene TRBV27; a weak D match, TRBD1 (6 bases). CDR3 length: 13 amino acids. The germline gives CDR1 MNHEY, CDR2 SMNVEV (reference sequence). Trimming cost V 10 bases and J 6 bases, with 15 bases left between them.

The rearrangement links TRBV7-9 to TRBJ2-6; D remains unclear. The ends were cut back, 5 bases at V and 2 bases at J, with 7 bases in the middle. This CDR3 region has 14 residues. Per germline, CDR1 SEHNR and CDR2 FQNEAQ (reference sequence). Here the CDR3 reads CASSPAAGANVLTF. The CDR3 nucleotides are TGTGCCAGCAGCCCCGCTGCTGGGGCCAACGTCCTGACTTTC.

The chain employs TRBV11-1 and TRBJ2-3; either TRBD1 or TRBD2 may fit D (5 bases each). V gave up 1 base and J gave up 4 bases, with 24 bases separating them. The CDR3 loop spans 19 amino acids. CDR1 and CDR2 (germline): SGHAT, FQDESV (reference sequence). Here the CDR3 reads CASSLGNPGTLAAPDTQYF. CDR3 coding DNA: TGTGCCAGCAGCTTAGGCAACCCCGGGACGTTGGCCGCCCCAGATACGCAGTATTTT.

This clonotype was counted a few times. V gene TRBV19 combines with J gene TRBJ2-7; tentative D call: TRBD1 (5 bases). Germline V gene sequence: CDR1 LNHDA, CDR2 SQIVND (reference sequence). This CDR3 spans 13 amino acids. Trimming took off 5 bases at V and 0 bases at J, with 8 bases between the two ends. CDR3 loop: CASSWTISYEQYF. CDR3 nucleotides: TGTGCCAGTAGTTGGACAATCTCCTACGAGCAGTACTTC.